This T cell receptor (beta chain) derives from a study of blood T cells in healthy people across ages. A J-beta primer mix and a sample-barcoded 5' primer were used in a second PCR of about 6 to 12 cycles. Every cDNA molecule bore a tag from a template-switch adaptor containing 12 random nucleotides. A single record per CDR3 protein comes from TCRdb applying MiXCR to the 5' RACE reads. The table records about 640,000 distinct CDR3 sequences, 58% of them present only once. Comment on this clonotype: Its antigen remains unidentified.

Per individual sample, total RNA of at least 5.5 micrograms was extracted. The study, taken as a whole, reports: More naive CD4+ cells and higher diversity were found in long-lived than in aged donors.

V gave up 0 bases and J gave up 5 bases, with 19 bases separating them. Germline loops: CDR1 MNHNS, CDR2 SASEGT. CDR3 size: 17 residues. The chain joins TRBV6-1 to TRBJ2-5; either TRBD1 or TRBD2 may supply D (5 bases each). Sequencing used blood. This TCR came from a man in his 60s in good health. CDR3 region: CASSEAPPPEAGETQYF. The DNA for the CDR3 is TGTGCCAGCAGTGAAGCTCCGCCGCCGGAGGCAGGGGAGACCCAGTACTTC.